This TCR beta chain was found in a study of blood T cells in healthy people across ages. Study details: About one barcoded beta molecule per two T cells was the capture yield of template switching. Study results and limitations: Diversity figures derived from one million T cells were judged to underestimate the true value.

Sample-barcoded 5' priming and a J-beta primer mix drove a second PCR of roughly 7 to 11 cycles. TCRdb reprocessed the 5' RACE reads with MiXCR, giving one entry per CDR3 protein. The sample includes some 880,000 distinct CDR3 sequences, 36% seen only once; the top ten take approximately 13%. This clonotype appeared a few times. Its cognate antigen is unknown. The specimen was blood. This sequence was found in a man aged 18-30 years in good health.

The CDR3 nucleotides are TGTGCCAGCAGCATCGGACAGGGTCTTTACGAGCAGTACTTC. Its translation: CASSIGQGLYEQYF. This chain links TRBV5-6 with TRBJ2-7; 8 bases match TRBD1. CDR3 size: 14 residues. The ends lost 4 bases at V and 4 bases at J; junction bases unmatched: 7. The germline V gene has CDR1 SGHDT and CDR2 YYEEEE.